This T cell receptor (beta chain) was retrieved from a study of vaccination effects on CD4 cells after COVID-19. Ten or more counts support this clone. Its cognate antigen is unknown. This CDR3 is also generated by other DNA sequences in the sample. V lost 5 bases and J 0 bases, leaving 7 bases between the germline ends. The CDR3 is made up of 13 amino acids. Germline V gene sequence: CDR1 SGHTA, CDR2 FQGNSA. This table comes from immunoSEQ multiplex PCR, and its TCRdb copy is limited to in-frame clones, with some not included. This sample carries around 65,000 clones, around 78% of them seen once, and the ten largest clones take 1% to 1.5%. Sequencing was preceded by expansion of antigen-specific CD4+ T cells with viral peptide pools in the ViraFEST assay. Researchers isolated CD4+ T cells once approximately eleven days of culture had elapsed. Every participant took two doses of the BNT162b2 or mRNA-1273 vaccine. Among the vaccine recipients, none had a prior SARS-CoV-2 infection, and nucleocapsid antibodies were negative. Each culture well received about 1.8 million PBMC. These cells were then cultured in IMDM with roughly 9.8 IU/ml IL-2 and about 9.4 ug/ml peptides. IL-2 medium took the place of half the medium on both days 3 and 7.

This receptor was obtained from a human donor who received a COVID-19 vaccine. This sample comprised CD4+ T cells from PBMCs cultured with HCoV-229E spike peptides, obtained after COVID-19 vaccination. V gene TRBV7-2 combines with J gene TRBJ1-1; D not certain. The CDR3 DNA reads TGTGCCAGCAGCCCCTACTTGAACACTGAAGCTTTCTTT. Amino acid sequence: CASSPYLNTEAFF.